The TCR beta chain under discussion was sequenced for a study of cytomegalovirus exposure and HLA in healthy donors. General study points: Cytomegalovirus-associated TCR beta chains were listed, numbering more than 150. Later analysis identified several of the most significant clusters that appeared linked to common viral pathogens. A later look showed TCR association rates differing by HLA locus, highest for DRB1 and lowest for HLA-C.

Everyone who donated was a healthy bone marrow donor. In its sample, this clone was seen once. Its antigen is still unknown. This PCR relied on a set of 60 Vbeta primers and 13 Jbeta primers. The data were produced by immunoSEQ multiplex PCR, yet TCRdb's version contains in-frame clones alone and is incomplete. The data show about 200,000 clones, with roughly 84% seen just once and about 1.7% held by the top ten. CDR1 is MNHEY and CDR2 is SMNVEV in the germline V gene (reference sequence). V gave up 1 base and J gave up 4 bases; unmatched junction bases: 8. The length of the CDR3 is 17 residues. The receptor was derived from a man aged 50-59 years in good health and CMV-seronegative. The rearrangement joins TRBV27 to TRBJ2-1; 9 nucleotides align to TRBD2. Sequencing used PBMCs. The CDR3 reads CASSLLVLAGTYNEQFF. In DNA form, the CDR3 reads TGTGCCAGCAGTTTATTAGTTCTAGCGGGAACGTACAATGAGCAGTTCTTC.